This T cell receptor beta chain was profiled in a study of blood T cell repertoires in COVID-19 (dated by TCRdb to 2018 to 2021). Regarding the research as a whole: The collaborator samples originated in the United States, Italy and Spain and spanned the acute and convalescent phases of COVID-19. The material from the prospective study consisted of cDNA or gDNA derived from T cells, B-cell-depleted T cells, or PBMCs. The dataset comprised deeply sampled blood TCRbeta repertoires from subjects exposed to, actively infected with, or recovered from COVID-19. The repertoires were released in a freely available public database meant as a resource for research on the immune response to SARS-CoV-2. The samples were drawn from the first 160 participants of the ongoing ImmuneRACE study and from 1,200 or so subjects provided by 6 global collaborators. Nearly every sample came with metadata listing a de-identified subject ID, COVID-19 status, age in years and sex. Where HLA class I and class II types were available, the types were taken from metadata supplied by the sample provider, not from assay-based typing. Results and caveats for the whole study, not just this receptor: Clinical and demographic metadata were provided uncurated, with the amount varying by source and participant.

Comments on this clone: Its antigen remains undetermined. Base qualities are not recorded, but no much larger clone differs from it by a single base.

TCRbeta CDR3 regions were amplified from genomic DNA using the immunoSEQ Assay, a bias-controlled multiplex PCR. For the original study's pipeline: The number of nucleated cells in each sample was estimated by amplification of reference gene primers within the assay. To quantify the absolute abundance of each unique TCRbeta CDR3 rearrangement, sequence reads were collapsed and filtered. For each sample, productive Simpson clonality was calculated as the square root of Simpson's diversity index over productive rearrangements. Held by TCRdb, this immuneACCESS table contains in-frame sequences only and omits some clones. Under half of the omission traces to an unresolved V gene where checked; the cause of the rest is unknown. That table gives V, J and clone size, and the DNA gave D and trimming. This sample lists over 90,000 clones; 87% were detected once. The ten largest clones take up 6.2% of the sample.

CDR1 and CDR2, per the germline V gene (reference sequence), are SEHNR and FQNEAQ. Relative to germline, V is 2 bases shorter and J is 4 bases shorter, with 15 bases between their ends. The CDR3 goes from the cysteine to the phenylalanine over 16 residues. The only DNA kept is the CDR3, 48 bases in frame from the first base. The collaborating institutions used their own protocols to collect whole blood in K2EDTA tubes. For TCRbeta analysis, collaborators shipped samples as frozen whole blood, isolated PBMCs, or DNA extracted from either of those sample types. The chain is assembled from TRBV7-9 and TRBJ2-1; perhaps TRBD2 is the D gene, with 5 bases matching. The sequencing sample was made of peripheral blood. The clonotype was recovered from a human donor in a cohort sampled during active COVID-19. The DNA sequence is as follows: TGTGCCAGCAGCTTATGGCTTCCTTGGACTTACAATGAGCAGTTCTTC. Its coded protein is CASSLWLPWTYNEQFF. This CDR3, with the reference TRBV7-9 and TRBJ2-1 proteins standing in past its ends, gives the full variable domain DTGVSQNPRHKITKRGQNVTFRCDPISEHNRLYWYRQTLGQGPEFLTYFQNEAQLEKSRLLSDRFSAERPKGSFSTLEIQRTEQGDSAMYLCASSLWLPWTYNEQFFGPGTRLTVL.